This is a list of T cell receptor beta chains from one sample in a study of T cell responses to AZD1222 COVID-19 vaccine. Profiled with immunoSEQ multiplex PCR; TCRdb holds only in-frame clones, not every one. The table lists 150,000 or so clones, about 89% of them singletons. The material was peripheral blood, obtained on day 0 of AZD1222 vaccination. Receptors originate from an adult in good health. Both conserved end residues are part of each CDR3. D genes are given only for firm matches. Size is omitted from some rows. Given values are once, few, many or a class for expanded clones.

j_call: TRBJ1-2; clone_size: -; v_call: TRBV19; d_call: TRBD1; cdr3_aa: CASTPLDREVYGYTF; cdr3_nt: TGTGCCAGTACTCCGCTAGACAGGGAGGTCTATGGCTACACCTTC
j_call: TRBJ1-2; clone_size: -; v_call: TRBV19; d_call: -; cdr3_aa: CASRDSYDRTNYGYTF; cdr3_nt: TGTGCCAGTAGGGACTCTTACGACAGGACGAACTATGGCTACACCTTC
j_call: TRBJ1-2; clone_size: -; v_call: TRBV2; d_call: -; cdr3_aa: CASSEVLGGYLDPGYTF; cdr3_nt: TGTGCCAGCAGTGAAGTCCTCGGGGGCTACTTAGACCCTGGCTACACCTTC
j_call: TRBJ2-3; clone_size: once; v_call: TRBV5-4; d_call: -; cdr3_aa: CASSLRGGTDTQYF; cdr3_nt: TGTGCCAGCAGCTTGAGGGGTGGTACAGATACGCAGTATTTT
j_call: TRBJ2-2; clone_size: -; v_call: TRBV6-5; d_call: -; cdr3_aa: CASSYPAGELFF; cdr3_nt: TGTGCCAGCAGTTACCCGGCCGGGGAGCTGTTTTTT
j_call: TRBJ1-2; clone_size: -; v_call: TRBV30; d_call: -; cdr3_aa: CAWSVLGGYTF; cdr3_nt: TGTGCCTGGAGTGTACTCGGGGGCTACACCTTC
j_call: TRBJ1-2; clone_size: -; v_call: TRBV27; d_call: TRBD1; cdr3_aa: CASRHQRTGYGYTF; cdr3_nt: TGTGCCAGCAGACACCAACGGACAGGGTATGGCTACACCTTC
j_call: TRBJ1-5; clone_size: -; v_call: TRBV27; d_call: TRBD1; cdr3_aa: CASNIPGQGGGQPQHF; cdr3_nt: TGTGCCAGCAACATCCCCGGCCAGGGGGGAGGTCAGCCCCAGCATTTT
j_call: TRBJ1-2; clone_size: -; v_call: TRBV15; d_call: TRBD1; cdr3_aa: CATSRPYRTGQGLSGYTF; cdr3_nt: TGTGCCACCAGCCGACCCTACCGAACGGGACAGGGGCTTTCTGGCTACACCTTC
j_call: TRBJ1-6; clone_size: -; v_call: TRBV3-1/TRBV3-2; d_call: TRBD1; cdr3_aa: CASLGQVDFFSGRDFGYNSPLHF; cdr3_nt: TGTGCCAGCCTAGGACAGGTTGATTTCTTCAGTGGCCGGGACTTCGGCTATAATTCACCCCTCCACTTT
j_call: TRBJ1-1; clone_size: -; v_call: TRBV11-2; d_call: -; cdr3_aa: CASSYDSPMNTEAFF; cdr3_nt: TGTGCCAGCAGCTACGACAGTCCCATGAACACTGAAGCTTTCTTT
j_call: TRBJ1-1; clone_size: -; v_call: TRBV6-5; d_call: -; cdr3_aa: CASRLQTAMNTEAFF; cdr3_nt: TGTGCCAGCAGGCTACAGACAGCTATGAACACTGAAGCTTTCTTT
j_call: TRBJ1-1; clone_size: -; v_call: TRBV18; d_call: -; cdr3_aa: CASSPGQMGNTEAFF; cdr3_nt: TGTGCCAGCTCACCTGGACAGATGGGGAACACTGAAGCTTTCTTT
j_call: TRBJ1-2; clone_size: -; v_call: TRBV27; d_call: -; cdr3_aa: CASTQTGLGDYGYTF; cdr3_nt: TGTGCCAGCACACAAACAGGGTTGGGGGACTATGGCTACACCTTC
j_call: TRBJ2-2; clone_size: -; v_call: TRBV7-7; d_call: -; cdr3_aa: CASTQNPTENTGELFF; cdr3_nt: TGTGCCAGCACCCAGAACCCGACAGAGAACACCGGGGAGCTGTTTTTT
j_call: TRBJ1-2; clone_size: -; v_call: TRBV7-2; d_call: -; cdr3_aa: CASSLGQLNYGYTF; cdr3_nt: TGTGCCAGCAGCTTAGGCCAGCTGAACTATGGCTACACCTTC
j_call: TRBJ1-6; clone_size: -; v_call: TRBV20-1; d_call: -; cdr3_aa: CSASKAEILGSPLHF; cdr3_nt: TGCAGTGCTAGTAAGGCAGAGATTTTGGGTTCACCCCTCCACTTT
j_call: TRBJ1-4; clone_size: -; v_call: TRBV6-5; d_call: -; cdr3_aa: CASSSAEGLPNEKLFF; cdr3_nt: TGTGCCAGCAGTTCAGCAGAGGGGTTACCTAATGAAAAACTGTTTTTT
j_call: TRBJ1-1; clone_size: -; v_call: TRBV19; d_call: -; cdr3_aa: CASAHKLNTEAFF; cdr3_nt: TGTGCCAGTGCCCATAAGTTGAACACTGAAGCTTTCTTT
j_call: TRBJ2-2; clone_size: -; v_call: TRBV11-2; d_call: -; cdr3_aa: CASSLAREAGELFF; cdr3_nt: TGTGCCAGCAGCTTAGCCAGGGAGGCCGGGGAGCTGTTTTTT
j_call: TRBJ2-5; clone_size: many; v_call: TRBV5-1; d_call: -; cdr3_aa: CASSLSSELSQETQYF; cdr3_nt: TGCGCCAGCAGCTTGTCTAGCGAGCTGTCGCAAGAGACCCAGTACTTC
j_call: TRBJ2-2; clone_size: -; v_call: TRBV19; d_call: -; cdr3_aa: CASSIFLEITGELFF; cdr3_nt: TGTGCCAGTAGTATTTTTCTGGAGATAACCGGGGAGCTGTTTTTT
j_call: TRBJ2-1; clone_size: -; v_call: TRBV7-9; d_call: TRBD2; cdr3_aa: CASSPRVAGGPLYNEQFF; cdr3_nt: TGTGCCAGCAGCCCTCGAGTGGCGGGGGGTCCCCTCTACAATGAGCAGTTCTTC
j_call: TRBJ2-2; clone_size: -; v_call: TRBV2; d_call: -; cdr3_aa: CASSEQGSGELFF; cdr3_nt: TGTGCCAGCAGCGAACAAGGGTCCGGGGAGCTGTTTTTT
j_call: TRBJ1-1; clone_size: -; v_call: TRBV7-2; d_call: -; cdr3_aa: CASSLGWGSTEAFF; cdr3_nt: TGTGCCAGCAGCTTAGGGTGGGGGTCCACTGAAGCTTTCTTT
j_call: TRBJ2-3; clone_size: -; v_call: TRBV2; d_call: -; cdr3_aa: CASSEQGIEDTQYF; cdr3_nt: TGTGCCAGCAGTGAACAGGGTATAGAGGATACGCAGTATTTT
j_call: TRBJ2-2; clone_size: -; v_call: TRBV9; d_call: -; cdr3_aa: CASSVFWDTGELFF; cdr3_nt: TGTGCCAGCAGCGTATTCTGGGACACCGGGGAGCTGTTTTTT
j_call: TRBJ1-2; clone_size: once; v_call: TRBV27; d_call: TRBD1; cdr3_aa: CASSSRTGVYGYTF; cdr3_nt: TGTGCCAGCAGTTCCCGGACAGGAGTCTATGGCTACACCTTC
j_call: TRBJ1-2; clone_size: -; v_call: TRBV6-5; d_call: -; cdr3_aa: CATMRGGSFSYGYTF; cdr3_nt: TGTGCCACGATGCGGGGCGGGTCCTTTAGCTATGGCTACACCTTC
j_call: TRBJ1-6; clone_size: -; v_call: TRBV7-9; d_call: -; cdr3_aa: CASSLAMGPNSPLHF; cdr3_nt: TGTGCCAGCAGCTTAGCGATGGGGCCCAATTCACCCCTCCACTTT
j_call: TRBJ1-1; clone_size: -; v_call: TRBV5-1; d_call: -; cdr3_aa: CASSFSGRGAAEAFF; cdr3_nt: TGCGCCAGCAGCTTTTCGGGTAGGGGGGCCGCTGAAGCTTTCTTT
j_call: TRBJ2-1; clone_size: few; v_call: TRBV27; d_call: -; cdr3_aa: CASSLVGGRSYNEQFF; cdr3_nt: TGTGCCAGCAGTTTGGTGGGGGGCAGGTCCTACAATGAGCAGTTCTTC
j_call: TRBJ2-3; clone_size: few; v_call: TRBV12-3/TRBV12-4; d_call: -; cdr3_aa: CAGAPGRTDTQYF; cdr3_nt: TGTGCCGGGGCACCGGGCAGAACAGATACGCAGTATTTT
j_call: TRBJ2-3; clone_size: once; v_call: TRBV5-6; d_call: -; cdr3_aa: CASSAIGGDSHTQYF; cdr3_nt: TGTGCCAGCAGCGCCATAGGCGGCGACAGTCATACGCAGTATTTT
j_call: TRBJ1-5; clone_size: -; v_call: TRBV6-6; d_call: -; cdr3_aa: CASSYRGTDQPQHF; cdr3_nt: TGTGCCAGCAGTTACAGAGGGACCGATCAGCCCCAGCATTTT
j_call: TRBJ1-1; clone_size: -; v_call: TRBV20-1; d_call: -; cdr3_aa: CSARVTNEAFF; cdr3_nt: TGCAGTGCTAGAGTAACCAATGAAGCTTTCTTT
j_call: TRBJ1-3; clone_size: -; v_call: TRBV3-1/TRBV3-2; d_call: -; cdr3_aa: CASSQVHGNTIYF; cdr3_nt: TGTGCCAGCAGCCAAGTTCATGGAAACACCATATATTTT
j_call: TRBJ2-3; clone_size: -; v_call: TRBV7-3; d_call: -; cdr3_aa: CASSLMGGLPDTQYF; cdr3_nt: TGTGCCAGCAGCTTAATGGGGGGGCTTCCAGATACGCAGTATTTT
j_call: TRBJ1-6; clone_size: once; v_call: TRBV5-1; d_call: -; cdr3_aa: CASSLGGSFDSPLHF; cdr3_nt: TGCGCCAGCAGTTTGGGCGGGTCTTTTGATTCACCCCTCCACTTT
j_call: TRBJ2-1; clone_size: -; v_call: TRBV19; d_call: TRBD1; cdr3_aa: CASSPHGQGYNEQFF; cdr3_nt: TGTGCCAGTAGTCCCCACGGACAGGGGTACAATGAGCAGTTCTTC
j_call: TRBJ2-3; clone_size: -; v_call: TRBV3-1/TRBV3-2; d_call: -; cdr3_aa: CASSPHGTDTQYF; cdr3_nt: TGTGCCAGCAGCCCGCATGGCACAGATACGCAGTATTTT
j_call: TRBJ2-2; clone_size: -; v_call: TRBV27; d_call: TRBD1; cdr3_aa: CASTPPGTGSTGELFF; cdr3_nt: TGTGCCAGCACCCCTCCGGGGACAGGGTCCACCGGGGAGCTGTTTTTT